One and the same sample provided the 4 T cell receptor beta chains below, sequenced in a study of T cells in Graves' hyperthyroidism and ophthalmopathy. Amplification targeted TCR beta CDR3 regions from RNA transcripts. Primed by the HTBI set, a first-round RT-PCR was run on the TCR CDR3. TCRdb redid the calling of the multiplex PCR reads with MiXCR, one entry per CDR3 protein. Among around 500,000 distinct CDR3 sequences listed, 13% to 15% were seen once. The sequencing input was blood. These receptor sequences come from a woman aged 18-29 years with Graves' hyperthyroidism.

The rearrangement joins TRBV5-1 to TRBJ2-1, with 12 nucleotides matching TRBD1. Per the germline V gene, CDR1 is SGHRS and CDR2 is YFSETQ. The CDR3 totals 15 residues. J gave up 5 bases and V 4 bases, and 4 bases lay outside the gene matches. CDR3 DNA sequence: TGCGCCAGCAGCCAAGGGACAGGGGGCCACAATGAGCAGTTCTTC. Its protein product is CASSQGTGGHNEQFF. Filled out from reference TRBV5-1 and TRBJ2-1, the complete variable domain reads KAGVTQTPRYLIKTRGQQVTLSCSPISGHRSVSWYQQTPGQGLQFLFEYFSETQRNKGNFPGRFSGRQFSNSRSEMNVSTLELGDSALYLCASSQGTGGHNEQFFGPGTRLTVL.

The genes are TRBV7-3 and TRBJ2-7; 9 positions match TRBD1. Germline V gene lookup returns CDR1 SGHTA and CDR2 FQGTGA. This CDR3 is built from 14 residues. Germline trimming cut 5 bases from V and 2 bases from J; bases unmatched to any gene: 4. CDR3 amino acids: CASSHGTGTYEQYV. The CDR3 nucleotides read TGTGCCAGCAGCCATGGGACAGGGACCTACGAGCAGTACGTC.

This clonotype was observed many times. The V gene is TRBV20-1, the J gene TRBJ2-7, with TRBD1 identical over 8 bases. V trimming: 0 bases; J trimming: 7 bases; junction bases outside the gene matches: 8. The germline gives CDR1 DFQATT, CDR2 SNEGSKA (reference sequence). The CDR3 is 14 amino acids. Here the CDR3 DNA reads TGCAGTGCTAGAGATGGGCAGGGGGCGCGGGAGCAGTACGTC. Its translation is CSARDGQGAREQYV.

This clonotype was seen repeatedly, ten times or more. The CDR3 reads CASSLSLAGAYEQYF. CDR3 DNA sequence: TGTGCCAGCAGTTTATCCTTAGCGGGAGCCTACGAGCAGTACTTC. This chain links TRBV27 with TRBJ2-7; 9 bases map to TRBD2. The CDR3 is made up of 15 amino acids. Germline values: CDR1 MNHEY, CDR2 SMNVEV (reference sequence). V shed 0 bases and J 2 bases; nucleotides not matched to a gene: 2.